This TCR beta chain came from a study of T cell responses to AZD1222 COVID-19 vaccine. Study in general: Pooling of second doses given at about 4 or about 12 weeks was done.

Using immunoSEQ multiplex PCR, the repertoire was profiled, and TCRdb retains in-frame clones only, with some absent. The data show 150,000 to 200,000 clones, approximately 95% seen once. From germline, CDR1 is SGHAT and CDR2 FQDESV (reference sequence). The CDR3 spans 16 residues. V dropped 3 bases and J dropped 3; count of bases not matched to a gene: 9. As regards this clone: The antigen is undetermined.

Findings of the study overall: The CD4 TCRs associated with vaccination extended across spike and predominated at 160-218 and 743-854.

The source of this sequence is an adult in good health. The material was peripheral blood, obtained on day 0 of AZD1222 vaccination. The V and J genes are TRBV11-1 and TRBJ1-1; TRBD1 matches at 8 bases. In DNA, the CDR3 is TGTGCCAGCAGCTTGCTCGGTGGCAGGGGGCACACTGAAGCTTTCTTT. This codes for CASSLLGGRGHTEAFF.